A selection of T cell receptor beta chains follows, all from one sample in a study of monozygotic twins with inflammatory bowel disease. TCRdb reanalyzed the 5' RACE reads and collapses them to one entry per CDR3 protein, without DNA. The sample's table shows some 400,000 distinct CDR3 sequences. Sample: blood. These receptors came from a human donor with ulcerative colitis or Crohn's disease, or a healthy co-twin of an affected twin (not recorded which). The CDR3 runs from the conserved cysteine through the conserved F or W.

TRBV6-5	TRBJ2-1	CASSFRLPGDEQFF
TRBV12-3/TRBV12-4	TRBJ2-2	CASSVDAGNTGELFF
TRBV7-9	TRBJ1-2	CASSYDGVVSNYGYTF
TRBV10-3	TRBJ1-5	CAMGQGQPQHF
TRBV20-1	TRBJ2-1	CSAYLRQGTNEQFF
TRBV4-3	TRBJ2-1	CASSRNLAGVGNEQFF
TRBV7-2	TRBJ2-7	CASSSGTSGRYEQYF
TRBV5-1	TRBJ2-7	CASSLTGASSYEQYF
TRBV12-3/TRBV12-4	TRBJ2-2	CASSLRGNTGELFF
TRBV3-1	TRBJ2-1	CASSQDSHEQFF
TRBV6-1	TRBJ2-7	CASRTPASGKYEQYF
TRBV20-1	TRBJ1-1	CSAPREGNTEAFF
TRBV20-1	TRBJ2-1	CSANLAGGYNEQFF
TRBV29-1	TRBJ2-7	CSVGREGYEQYF
TRBV20-1	TRBJ1-5	CSASITGDSNQPQHF
TRBV20-1	TRBJ2-3	CSASSPTDTQYF
TRBV7-8	TRBJ2-3	CASSISGGGTDTQYF
TRBV11-3	TRBJ2-3	CASSYGTAGTQYF
TRBV7-8	TRBJ2-3	CASRRADPTDTQYF
TRBV20-1	TRBJ2-7	CSASEADEQYF
TRBV5-6	TRBJ2-1	CASSLRRGKYNEQFF
TRBV19	TRBJ2-3	CASSRGGADTQYF
TRBV29-1	TRBJ1-1	CSVDYGSTKAFF
TRBV28	TRBJ1-2	CASSLRYGYTF
TRBV6-2/TRBV6-3	TRBJ2-7	CASSSGLATYEQYF
TRBV18	TRBJ2-1	CASSPPGRGANEQFF
TRBV5-1	TRBJ1-1	CASSYVSGGTEAFF
TRBV19	TRBJ2-1	CASARLASVSYNEQFF
TRBV5-1	TRBJ1-1	CASGQGLNTEAFF
TRBV7-8	TRBJ2-2	CASSPMTGLTNTGELFF
TRBV18	TRBJ1-1	CASSPSQGGTEAFF
TRBV12-3/TRBV12-4	TRBJ2-7	CASSRDTSYEQYF
TRBV20-1	TRBJ1-2	CSASGGFYGYTF